Sequencing of this T cell receptor (beta chain) was carried out in a study of T-cell reconstitution after alpha-beta-depleted transplantation in children. This CDR3 has 16 residues. Trimming cost V 0 bases and J 0 bases; bases outside gene matches: 4. Germline V CDR1 and CDR2: SGDLS, YYNGEE. During its preparation, the TCRbeta library received unique molecular identifiers. MiXCR, applied by TCRdb to the PCR reads, yields one record per CDR3 protein. This sample has about 610,000 distinct CDR3 sequences; about 10% occur once, and the top ten carry roughly 4%. This chain connects TRBV9 to TRBJ2-7; the match to TRBD2 covers 9 bases. The source of this sequence is a human donor who donated a stem cell graft to a child with acute myeloid leukemia. Here the sequenced sample was PBMCs from the stem cell graft donor, taken from the stem cell graft. The CDR3 spells CASSVGLAGISYEQYF. The DNA of the CDR3 is TGTGCCAGCAGCGTAGGGCTAGCGGGAATCTCCTACGAGCAGTACTTC.